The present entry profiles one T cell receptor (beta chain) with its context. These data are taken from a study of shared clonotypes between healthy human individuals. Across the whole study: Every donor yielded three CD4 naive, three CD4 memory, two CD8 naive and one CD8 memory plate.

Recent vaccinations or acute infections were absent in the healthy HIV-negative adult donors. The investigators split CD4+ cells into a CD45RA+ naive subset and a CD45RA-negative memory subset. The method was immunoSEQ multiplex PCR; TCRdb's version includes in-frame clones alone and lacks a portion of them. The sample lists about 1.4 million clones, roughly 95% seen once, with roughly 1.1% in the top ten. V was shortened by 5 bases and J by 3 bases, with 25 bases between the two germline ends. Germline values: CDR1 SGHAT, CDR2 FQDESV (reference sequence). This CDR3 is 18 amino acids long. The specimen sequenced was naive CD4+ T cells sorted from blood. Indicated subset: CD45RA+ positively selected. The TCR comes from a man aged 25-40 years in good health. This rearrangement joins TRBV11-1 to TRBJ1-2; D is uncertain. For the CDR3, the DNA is TGTGCCAGCAGCCCAGCGCCCTTCCGTCTGGGAAGGGACTATGGCTACACCTTC. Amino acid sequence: CASSPAPFRLGRDYGYTF.